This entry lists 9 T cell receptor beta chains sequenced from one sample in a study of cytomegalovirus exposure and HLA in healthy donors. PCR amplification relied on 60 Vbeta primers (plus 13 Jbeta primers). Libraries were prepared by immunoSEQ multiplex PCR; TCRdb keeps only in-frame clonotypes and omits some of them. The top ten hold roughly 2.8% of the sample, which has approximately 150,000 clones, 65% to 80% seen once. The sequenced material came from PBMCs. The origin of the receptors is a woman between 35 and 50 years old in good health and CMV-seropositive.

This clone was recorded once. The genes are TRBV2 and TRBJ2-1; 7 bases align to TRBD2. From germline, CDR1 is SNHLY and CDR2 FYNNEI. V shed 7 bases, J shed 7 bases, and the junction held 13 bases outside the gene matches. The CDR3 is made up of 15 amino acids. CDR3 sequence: CASTLRELARNEQFF. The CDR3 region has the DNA TGTGCCAGCACCCTAAGGGAACTAGCGAGGAATGAGCAGTTCTTC.

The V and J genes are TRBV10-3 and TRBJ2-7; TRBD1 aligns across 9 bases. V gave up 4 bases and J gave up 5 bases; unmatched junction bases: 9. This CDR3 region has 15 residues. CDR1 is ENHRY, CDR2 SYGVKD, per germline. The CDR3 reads CAISGGTGPRDEQYF. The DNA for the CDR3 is TGTGCCATCAGTGGTGGGACAGGGCCTAGGGACGAGCAGTACTTC.

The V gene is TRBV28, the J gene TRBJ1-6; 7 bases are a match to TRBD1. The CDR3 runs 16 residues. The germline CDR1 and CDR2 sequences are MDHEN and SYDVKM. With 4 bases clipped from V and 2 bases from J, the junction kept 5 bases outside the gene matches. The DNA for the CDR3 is TGTGCCAGCAGTTCCGCGACAGGGACCTATAATTCACCCCTCCACTTT. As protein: CASSSATGTYNSPLHF.

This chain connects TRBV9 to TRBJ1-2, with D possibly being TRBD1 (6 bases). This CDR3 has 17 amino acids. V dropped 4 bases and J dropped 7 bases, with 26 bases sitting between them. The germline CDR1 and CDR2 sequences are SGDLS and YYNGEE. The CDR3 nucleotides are TGTGCCAGCAGCCTCTCGGGCAGGGGTTCCCATCTAGGTGGCTACACCTTC. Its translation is CASSLSGRGSHLGGYTF.

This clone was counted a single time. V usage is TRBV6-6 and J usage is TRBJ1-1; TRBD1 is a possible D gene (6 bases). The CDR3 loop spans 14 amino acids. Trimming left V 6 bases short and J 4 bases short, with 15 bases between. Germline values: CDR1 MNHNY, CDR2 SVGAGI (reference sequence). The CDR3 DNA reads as TGTGCCAGCAGCCTTACAGGGAGAGGCACTGAAGCTTTCTTT. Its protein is CASSLTGRGTEAFF.

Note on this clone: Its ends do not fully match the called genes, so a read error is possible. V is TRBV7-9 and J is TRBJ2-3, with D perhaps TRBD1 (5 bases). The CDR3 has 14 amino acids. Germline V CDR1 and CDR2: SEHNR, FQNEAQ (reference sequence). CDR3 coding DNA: TGTTCCAGCAGCCCCAGGGTTAACACAGATACGCAGTATTTT. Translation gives CSSSPRVNTDTQYF.

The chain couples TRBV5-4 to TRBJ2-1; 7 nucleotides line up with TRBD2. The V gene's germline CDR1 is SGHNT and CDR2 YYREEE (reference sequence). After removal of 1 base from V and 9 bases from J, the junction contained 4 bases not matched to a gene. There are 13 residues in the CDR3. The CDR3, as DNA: TGTGCCAGCAGCTTGCACGGGGGGACTGAGCAGTTCTTC. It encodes CASSLHGGTEQFF.

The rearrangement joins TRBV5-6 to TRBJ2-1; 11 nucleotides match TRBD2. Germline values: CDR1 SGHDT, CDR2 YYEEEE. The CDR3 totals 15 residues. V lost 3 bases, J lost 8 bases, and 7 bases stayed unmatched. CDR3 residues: CASSSLAGEGHEQFF. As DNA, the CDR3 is TGTGCCAGCAGCTCACTAGCGGGAGAGGGGCATGAGCAGTTCTTC.

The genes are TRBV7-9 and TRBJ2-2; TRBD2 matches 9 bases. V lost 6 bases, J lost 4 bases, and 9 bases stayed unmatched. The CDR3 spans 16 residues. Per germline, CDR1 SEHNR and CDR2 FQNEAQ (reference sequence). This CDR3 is CASSRLAGISTGELFF. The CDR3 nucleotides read TGTGCCAGCAGTCGGCTAGCGGGAATAAGCACCGGGGAGCTGTTTTTT.